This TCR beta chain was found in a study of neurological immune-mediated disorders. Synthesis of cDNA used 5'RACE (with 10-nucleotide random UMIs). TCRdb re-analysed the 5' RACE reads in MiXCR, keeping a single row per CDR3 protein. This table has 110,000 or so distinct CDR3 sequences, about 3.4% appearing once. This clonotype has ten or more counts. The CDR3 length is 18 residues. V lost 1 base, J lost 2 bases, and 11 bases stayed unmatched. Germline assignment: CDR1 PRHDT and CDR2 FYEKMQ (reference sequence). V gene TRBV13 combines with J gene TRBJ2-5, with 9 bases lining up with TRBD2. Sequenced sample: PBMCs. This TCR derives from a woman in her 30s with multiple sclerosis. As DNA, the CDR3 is TGTGCCAGCAGCTTAGAGGGGCGGCTAGCGGGGAAGCAAGAGACCCAGTACTTC. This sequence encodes CASSLEGRLAGKQETQYF.